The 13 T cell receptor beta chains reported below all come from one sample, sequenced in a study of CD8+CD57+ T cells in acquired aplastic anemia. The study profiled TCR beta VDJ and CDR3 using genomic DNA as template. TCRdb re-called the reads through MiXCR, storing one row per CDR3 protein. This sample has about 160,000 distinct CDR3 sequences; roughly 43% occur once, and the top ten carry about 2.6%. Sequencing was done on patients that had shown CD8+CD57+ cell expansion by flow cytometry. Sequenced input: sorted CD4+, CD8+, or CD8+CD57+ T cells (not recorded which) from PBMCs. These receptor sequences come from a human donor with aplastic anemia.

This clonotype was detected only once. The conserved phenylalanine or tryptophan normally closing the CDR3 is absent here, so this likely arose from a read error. CDR3 amino acids: CATSRIGVTEAFL. The CDR3 DNA reads TGTGCCACCAGCAGAATAGGGGTTACTGAAGCTTTCCTT. This chain connects TRBV15 to TRBJ1-1; the D gene is possibly TRBD1 (5 bases). The germline V gene encodes CDR1 LNHNV and CDR2 YYDKDF (reference sequence). The CDR3 has 13 residues. The V end lost 2 bases, the J end lost 5 bases, and 9 bases lay between the germline ends.

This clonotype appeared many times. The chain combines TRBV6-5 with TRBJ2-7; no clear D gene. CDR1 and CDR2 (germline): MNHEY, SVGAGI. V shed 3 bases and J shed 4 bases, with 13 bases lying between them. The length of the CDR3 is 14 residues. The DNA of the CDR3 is TGTGCCAGCAGTTATGATAGCCAGCTTTACGAGCAGTACTTC. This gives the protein CASSYDSQLYEQYF.

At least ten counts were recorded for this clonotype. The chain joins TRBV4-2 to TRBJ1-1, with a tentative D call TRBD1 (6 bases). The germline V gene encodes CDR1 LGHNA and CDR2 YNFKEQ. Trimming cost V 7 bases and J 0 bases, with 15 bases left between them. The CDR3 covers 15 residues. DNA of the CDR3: TGTGCCAGCACTAAAACAGGGACGGTGAACACTGAAGCTTTCTTT. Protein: CASTKTGTVNTEAFF.

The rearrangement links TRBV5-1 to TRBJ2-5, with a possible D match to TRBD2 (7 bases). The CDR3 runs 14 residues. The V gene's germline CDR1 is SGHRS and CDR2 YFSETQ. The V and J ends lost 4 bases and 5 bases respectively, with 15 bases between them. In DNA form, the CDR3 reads TGCGCCAGCAGCCCGGGGGGACAAGCGGAGACCCAGTACTTC. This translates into CASSPGGQAETQYF.

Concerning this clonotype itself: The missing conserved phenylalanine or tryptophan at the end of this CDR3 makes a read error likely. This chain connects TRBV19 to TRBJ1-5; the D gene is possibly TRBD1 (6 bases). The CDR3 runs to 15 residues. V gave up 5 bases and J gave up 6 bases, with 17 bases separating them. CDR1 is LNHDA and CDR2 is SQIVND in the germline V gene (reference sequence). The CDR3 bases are TGTGCCAGTAGTGCCCACGGGAGGGGGAGTCAGCCCCAGCATTTA. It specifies CASSAHGRGSQPQHL.

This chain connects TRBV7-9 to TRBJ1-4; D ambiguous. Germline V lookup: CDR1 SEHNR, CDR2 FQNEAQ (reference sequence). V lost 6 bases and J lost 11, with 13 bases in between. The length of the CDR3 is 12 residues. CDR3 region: CASSASLGKLFF. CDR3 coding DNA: TGTGCCAGCAGTGCCAGCTTGGGGAAACTGTTTTTT. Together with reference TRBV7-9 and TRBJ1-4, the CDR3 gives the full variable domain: DTGVSQNPRHKITKRGQNVTFRCDPISEHNRLYWYRQTLGQGPEFLTYFQNEAQLEKSRLLSDRFSAERPKGSFSTLEIQRTEQGDSAMYLCASSASLGKLFFGSGTQLSVL.

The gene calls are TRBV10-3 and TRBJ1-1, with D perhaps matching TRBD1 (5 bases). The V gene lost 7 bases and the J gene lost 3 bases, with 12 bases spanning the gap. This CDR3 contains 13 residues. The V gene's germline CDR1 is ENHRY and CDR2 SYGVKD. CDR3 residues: CAIMGRLDTEAFF. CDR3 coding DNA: TGTGCCATCATGGGGCGTTTGGACACTGAAGCTTTCTTT.

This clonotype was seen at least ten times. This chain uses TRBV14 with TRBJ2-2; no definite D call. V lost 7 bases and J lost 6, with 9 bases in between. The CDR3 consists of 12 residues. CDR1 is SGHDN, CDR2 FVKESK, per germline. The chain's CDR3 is CASNLGPGELFF. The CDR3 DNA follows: TGTGCCAGCAATTTAGGGCCCGGGGAGCTGTTTTTT.

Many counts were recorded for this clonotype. The CDR3 sequence: CASSPRAEYQETQYF. CDR3 coding DNA: TGTGCCAGCAGCCCCCGTGCTGAGTACCAAGAGACCCAGTACTTC. The chain uses TRBV9 and TRBJ2-5; D gene ambiguous. This CDR3 has 15 amino acids. V lost 4 bases and J lost 0, with 13 bases in between. Germline values: CDR1 SGDLS, CDR2 YYNGEE.

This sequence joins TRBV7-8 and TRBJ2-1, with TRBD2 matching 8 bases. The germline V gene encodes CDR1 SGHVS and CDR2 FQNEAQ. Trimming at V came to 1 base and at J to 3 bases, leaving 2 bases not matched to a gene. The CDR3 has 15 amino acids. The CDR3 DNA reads TGTGCCAGCAGCTTAGTAGCGGGGTACTACAATGAGCAGTTCTTC. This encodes CASSLVAGYYNEQFF.

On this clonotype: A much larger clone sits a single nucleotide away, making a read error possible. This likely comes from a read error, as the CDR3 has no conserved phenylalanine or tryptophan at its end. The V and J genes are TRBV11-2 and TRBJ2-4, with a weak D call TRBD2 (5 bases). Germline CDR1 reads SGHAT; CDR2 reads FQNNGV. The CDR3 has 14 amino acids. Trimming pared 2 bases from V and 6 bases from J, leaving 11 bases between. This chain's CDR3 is CASSLSVGLNIQYI. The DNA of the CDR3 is TGTGCCAGCAGCTTATCGGTCGGACTAAACATTCAGTACATC.

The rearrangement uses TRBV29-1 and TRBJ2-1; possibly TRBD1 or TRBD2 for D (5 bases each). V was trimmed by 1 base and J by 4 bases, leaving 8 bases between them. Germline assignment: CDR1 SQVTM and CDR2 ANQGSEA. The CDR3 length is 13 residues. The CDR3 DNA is TGCAGCGTTGAAGGAGGGGATTACAATGAGCAGTTCTTC. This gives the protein CSVEGGDYNEQFF.

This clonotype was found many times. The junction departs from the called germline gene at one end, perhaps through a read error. The CDR3 bases are TGTGCCAGCAGCTTAGTCTCGGAAGACCTCCGAGAGATCCAGTACTTC. Protein: CASSLVSEDLREIQYF. The genes are TRBV7-2 and TRBJ2-5; D call uncertain. In germline, CDR1 is SGHTA, CDR2 FQGNSA. CDR3 length equals 16 residues.